This T cell receptor (beta chain) was sequenced in a study of Graves' ophthalmopathy and Graves' hyperthyroidism. For the study at large: Untreated patients at initial diagnosis provided peripheral blood.

Amplification from RNA transcripts yielded the TCR beta CDR3 regions. Second-round multiplex PCR followed a first-round RT-PCR using HTBI primers. Using its own MiXCR run on the multiplex PCR reads, TCRdb lists one record per CDR3 protein. The sample includes about 370,000 distinct CDR3 sequences, roughly 15% of them seen just once. No donor had other autoimmune disease, uncontrolled infection, pregnancy or lactation. The diagnosis was founded upon clinical symptoms, serum thyroxine, TRAb, thyroid ultrasound and orbital computed tomography. Trimming removed 6 bases from V and 10 bases from J; junction bases left unmatched: 15. The CDR3 runs 14 residues. Germline V CDR1 and CDR2: MNHEY, SVGEGT. This clonotype was recorded at least ten times. In this CDR3 the conserved last residue, phenylalanine or tryptophan, is missing, so a read error is likely.

The receptor comes from an adult woman with stable Graves' hyperthyroidism. Source material: peripheral blood. The rearrangement joins TRBV6-2 or TRBV6-3 to TRBJ2-7, with 7 nucleotides matching TRBD1. CDR3 nucleotide sequence: TGTGCCAGCAGGCGGATCTACTCCGACAGGGACCAGTACCTC. Translated, it gives CASRRIYSDRDQYL.